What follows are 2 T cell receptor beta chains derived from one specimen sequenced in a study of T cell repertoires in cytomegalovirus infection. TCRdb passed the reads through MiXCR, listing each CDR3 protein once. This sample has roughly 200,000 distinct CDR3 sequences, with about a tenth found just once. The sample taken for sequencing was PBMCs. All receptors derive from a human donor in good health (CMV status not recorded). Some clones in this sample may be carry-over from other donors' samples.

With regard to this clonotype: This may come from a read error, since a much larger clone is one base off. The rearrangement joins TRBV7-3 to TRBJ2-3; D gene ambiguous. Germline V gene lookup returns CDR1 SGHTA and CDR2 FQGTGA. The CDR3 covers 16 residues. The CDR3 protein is CASSLSSAVSTDTRYF. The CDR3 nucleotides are TGTGCCAGCAGCCTAAGCAGCGCCGTCAGCACAGATACGCGGTATTTT.

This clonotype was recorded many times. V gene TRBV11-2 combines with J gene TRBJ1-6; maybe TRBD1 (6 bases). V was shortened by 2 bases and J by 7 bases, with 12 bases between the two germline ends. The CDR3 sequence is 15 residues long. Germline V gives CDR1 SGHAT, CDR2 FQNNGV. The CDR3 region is CASSLYRDKNSPLHF. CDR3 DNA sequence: TGTGCCAGCAGCTTATATCGGGACAAAAATTCACCCCTCCACTTT.